This TCR beta chain was profiled in a study of blood T cells in healthy people across ages. This clonotype was detected many times. Healthy Caucasian individuals from Russia aged roughly 6 to 95 were enrolled as donors. V was clipped by 2 bases and J by 1 base; unmatched bases: 5. The CDR3 runs to 15 residues. CDR1 is DFQATT, CDR2 SNEGSKA, per germline (reference sequence). The use of a sample-barcoded 5' primer and a J-beta primer mix characterized a second PCR of about 7 to 12 cycles. TCRdb reprocessed the 5' RACE reads with MiXCR, giving one entry per CDR3 protein. The sample holds around 870,000 distinct CDR3 sequences, more than 25% seen once.

The TCR was taken from an elderly woman in good health. Material: blood. The chain carries TRBV20-1 and TRBJ1-5; TRBD1 aligns across 7 bases. The CDR3 loop is CSARRQGRSNQPQHF. The CDR3 DNA reads TGCAGTGCTAGACGACAGGGAAGGAGCAATCAGCCCCAGCATTTT.